This T cell receptor beta chain was found in a study of T cells after posttransplantation cyclophosphamide. Study-wide results and caveats: Later post-transplant blood repertoires were often dominated by donor CD8+ memory clones. Tissue-infiltrating T cells from skin or gut overlapped little with blood T cells.

TCRdb keeps only in-frame clones here, not all; method: immunoSEQ multiplex PCR. The repertoire consists of fewer than 35,000 clones, with 90% to 95% occurring once and the leading ten covering approximately 0.1%. Details on this clone: Antigen specificity is unknown.

The CDR3 extends over 15 amino acids. With 2 bases removed from V and 0 bases from J, the gap between germline ends came to 8 bases. Looked up from germline, CDR1 is MNHEY and CDR2 is SVGAGI. The naive gate required viable CD3+CD4+ or CD3+CD8+ cells with CCR7+CD45RA+CD45RO-CD95-CD27+CD28+ phenotype. This rearrangement joins TRBV6-5 to TRBJ1-3; D gene uncertain. Sequenced material: naive CD4+ T cells sorted from blood. This clonotype was obtained from a man younger than 45 in good health and a related stem cell transplant donor. The CDR3 DNA follows: TGTGCCAGCAGTTACGGGCTTAGCTCTGGAAACACCATATATTTT. Protein: CASSYGLSSGNTIYF.